This TCR beta chain was obtained from a study of T cells in localized non-small cell lung cancer. The study's findings and limits: A median approximately 53 of the top 100 tumor clones appeared in adjacent lung. Among the tissues sampled, uninvolved adjacent lung had the highest T cell clonality, above tumor. Higher adjacent-lung clonality was associated with shorter survival.

Points on this clone: The antigen is unknown.

Clones were sequenced by immunoSEQ multiplex PCR, and TCRdb holds only the in-frame ones, with some missing. The sample contains over 30,000 clones, roughly 88% of which appear only once. Germline values: CDR1 SGHRS, CDR2 YFSETQ. The CDR3 covers 14 residues. Deletions cut 2 bases from V and 0 bases from J, with 5 bases between. This specimen was peripheral blood, taken before any cancer treatment. The TCR sequence derives from a man aged 40 to 69 with stage I lung adenocarcinoma. The chain is built from TRBV5-1 and TRBJ1-4, with D unclear. CDR3 bases: TGCGCCAGCAGCTTAGTTGCAACTAATGAAAAACTGTTTTTT. This codes for CASSLVATNEKLFF.